Reported below is one T cell receptor beta chain. Antigen specificity is unknown. The donors belonged to the approximately 120-subject validation cohort, separate from the roughly 710-subject first cohort. Trimming pared 8 bases from V and 0 bases from J, leaving 23 bases between. Per germline, CDR1 SGHTA and CDR2 FQGNSA. This CDR3 is built from 18 residues. Here immunoSEQ multiplex PCR was the method, and the copy in TCRdb shows in-frame clones only, minus some. The repertoire consists of tens of thousands of clones, with 84% occurring once and the leading ten covering about 12%. These data come from a study of cytomegalovirus exposure and HLA in healthy donors. Study context: In a later analysis, it was reported that the 110 or so validation repertoires had been produced on the same platform as the roughly 700 repertoires belonging to the first cohort. Overall study findings and caveats: In vitro testing confirmed a few CMV-associated chains as specific for CMV antigens.

The sequenced sample consisted of PBMCs. The receptor comes from a woman under 30 in good health and CMV-seropositive. The J gene is TRBJ2-1, the V gene TRBV7-2; D possibly corresponds to TRBD1 (5 bases). The CDR3 sequence is CASFGLMPRQSSYNEQFF. Written as DNA, the CDR3 is TGTGCCAGCTTTGGGTTGATGCCCCGACAGAGCTCCTACAATGAGCAGTTCTTC.